These T cell receptor beta chains were read from a single sample in a study of brain T cells in children with intractable seizures. Data came from immunoSEQ multiplex PCR; TCRdb stores just in-frame clones and leaves some out. Of a few hundred thousand clones listed, over 85% are singletons. The sample consisted of peripheral blood, taken about 5 months after surgery. Receptors originate from a boy under two years old with tuberous sclerosis and intractable seizures. CDR3s include the opening cysteine and the closing phenylalanine or tryptophan. D genes are given only for firm matches. The listing skips clone size in some rows; elsewhere it reads once, few, many or a size class.

d_call: TRBD2
v_call: TRBV7-6
j_call: TRBJ2-1
clone_size: NA
cdr3_aa: CASRRTSGGSSYNEQFF
cdr3_nt: TGTGCCAGCAGACGGACTAGCGGGGGAAGCTCCTACAATGAGCAGTTCTTC

d_call: TRBD1
v_call: TRBV9
j_call: TRBJ1-6
clone_size: once
cdr3_aa: CASSATTGESPLHF
cdr3_nt: TGTGCCAGCAGCGCCACAACAGGGGAATCACCCCTCCACTTT

d_call: TRBD1
v_call: TRBV6-5
j_call: TRBJ1-1
clone_size: NA
cdr3_aa: CASRGDRTNTEAFF
cdr3_nt: TGTGCCAGCAGGGGGGACAGGACGAACACTGAAGCTTTCTTT

d_call: TRBD2
v_call: TRBV30
j_call: TRBJ2-3
clone_size: NA
cdr3_aa: CACSGGSTDTQYF
cdr3_nt: TGTGCCTGCAGCGGGGGGTCCACAGATACGCAGTATTTT

d_call: NA
v_call: TRBV10-2
j_call: TRBJ1-2
clone_size: NA
cdr3_aa: CASSATRGIQRPNYGYTF
cdr3_nt: TGCGCCAGCAGTGCGACGCGGGGGATACAAAGGCCTAACTATGGCTACACCTTC

d_call: NA
v_call: TRBV5-5
j_call: TRBJ1-3
clone_size: NA
cdr3_aa: CASSLTPGSGNTIYF
cdr3_nt: TGTGCCAGCAGCTTGACCCCAGGGTCTGGAAACACCATATATTTT

d_call: NA
v_call: TRBV5-1
j_call: TRBJ2-2
clone_size: NA
cdr3_aa: CASNGPNAGELFF
cdr3_nt: TGCGCCAGCAATGGCCCAAACGCCGGGGAGCTGTTTTTT

d_call: TRBD2
v_call: TRBV7-9
j_call: TRBJ2-1
clone_size: NA
cdr3_aa: CASSHPGGPYNEQFF
cdr3_nt: TGTGCCAGCAGCCACCCGGGGGGGCCCTACAATGAGCAGTTCTTC

d_call: NA
v_call: TRBV18
j_call: TRBJ1-3
clone_size: once
cdr3_aa: CASSPPGQSSGNTIYF
cdr3_nt: TGTGCCAGCTCACCGCCCGGACAGAGCTCTGGAAACACCATATATTTT

d_call: NA
v_call: TRBV4-1
j_call: TRBJ1-4
clone_size: NA
cdr3_aa: CASSPEGVAPNEKLFF
cdr3_nt: TGCGCCAGCAGCCCCGAAGGGGTGGCACCTAATGAAAAACTGTTTTTT

d_call: TRBD1
v_call: TRBV2
j_call: TRBJ2-3
clone_size: NA
cdr3_aa: CAIQDRESTDTQYF
cdr3_nt: TGTGCCATACAAGACAGGGAAAGCACAGATACGCAGTATTTT

d_call: TRBD1
v_call: TRBV4-2
j_call: TRBJ1-6
clone_size: NA
cdr3_aa: CASSQGKGGTGDSPLHF
cdr3_nt: TGTGCCAGCAGCCAAGGGAAGGGTGGGACAGGGGATTCACCCCTCCACTTT

d_call: TRBD2
v_call: TRBV3-1/TRBV3-2
j_call: TRBJ2-1
clone_size: NA
cdr3_aa: CASSLNFAGGVNEQFF
cdr3_nt: TGTGCCAGCAGCCTCAATTTTGCGGGAGGGGTAAATGAGCAGTTCTTC

d_call: NA
v_call: TRBV6-2/TRBV6-3
j_call: TRBJ2-7
clone_size: NA
cdr3_aa: CASSYSWGEQYF
cdr3_nt: TGTGCCAGCAGTTACAGTTGGGGCGAGCAGTACTTC

d_call: NA
v_call: TRBV11-3
j_call: TRBJ2-3
clone_size: few
cdr3_aa: CASSLGGAQYF
cdr3_nt: TGTGCCAGCAGCTTAGGGGGGGCCCAGTATTTT

d_call: TRBD1
v_call: TRBV3-1/TRBV3-2
j_call: TRBJ1-6
clone_size: NA
cdr3_aa: CASSQPWGQGGSPLHF
cdr3_nt: TGTGCCAGCAGCCAACCGTGGGGACAGGGCGGATCACCCCTCCACTTT

d_call: TRBD2
v_call: TRBV19
j_call: TRBJ2-5
clone_size: NA
cdr3_aa: CASSSSGGAGETQYF
cdr3_nt: TGTGCCAGTAGTTCTAGCGGGGGGGCCGGTGAGACCCAGTACTTC

d_call: NA
v_call: TRBV6-5
j_call: TRBJ1-2
clone_size: few
cdr3_aa: CASSYGGLVDGYTF
cdr3_nt: TGTGCCAGCAGTTACGGGGGTTTGGTCGATGGCTACACCTTC

d_call: NA
v_call: TRBV11-2
j_call: TRBJ2-7
clone_size: NA
cdr3_aa: CASSSLDVYEQYF
cdr3_nt: TGTGCCAGCAGCTCTCTGGATGTCTACGAGCAGTACTTC

d_call: TRBD1
v_call: TRBV2
j_call: TRBJ1-1
clone_size: NA
cdr3_aa: CASSETGGWGTEAFF
cdr3_nt: TGTGCCAGCAGTGAAACAGGGGGTTGGGGGACTGAAGCTTTCTTT

d_call: TRBD1
v_call: TRBV19
j_call: TRBJ1-1
clone_size: NA
cdr3_aa: CASNPGTVNTEAFF
cdr3_nt: TGTGCCAGTAACCCTGGGACAGTGAACACTGAAGCTTTCTTT

d_call: TRBD1
v_call: TRBV7-9
j_call: TRBJ1-2
clone_size: NA
cdr3_aa: CASSPPDREGNYGYTF
cdr3_nt: TGTGCCAGCAGCCCCCCTGACAGGGAGGGAAACTATGGCTACACCTTC

d_call: TRBD2
v_call: TRBV7-9
j_call: TRBJ2-3
clone_size: NA
cdr3_aa: CASSRLAGHTDTQYF
cdr3_nt: TGTGCCAGCAGCCGACTAGCGGGACACACAGATACGCAGTATTTT

d_call: NA
v_call: TRBV4-1
j_call: TRBJ2-7
clone_size: NA
cdr3_aa: CASSQEPAAIYEQYF
cdr3_nt: TGCGCCAGCAGCCAAGAGCCGGCAGCGATCTACGAGCAGTACTTC

d_call: NA
v_call: TRBV7-2
j_call: TRBJ2-7
clone_size: once
cdr3_aa: CASSLVTGSSYEQYF
cdr3_nt: TGTGCCAGCAGCTTAGTAACAGGGTCATCCTACGAGCAGTACTTC

d_call: TRBD2
v_call: TRBV4-1
j_call: TRBJ2-7
clone_size: NA
cdr3_aa: CASSQEAGAWKYF
cdr3_nt: TGCGCCAGCAGCCAAGAAGCGGGGGCATGGAAGTACTTC

d_call: NA
v_call: TRBV6-5
j_call: TRBJ2-7
clone_size: NA
cdr3_aa: CASSYQPGGGEQYF
cdr3_nt: TGTGCCAGCAGTTATCAGCCAGGGGGGGGCGAGCAGTACTTC

d_call: NA
v_call: TRBV19
j_call: TRBJ1-1
clone_size: NA
cdr3_aa: CASNPRGKNTEAFF
cdr3_nt: TGTGCCAGTAACCCTAGGGGGAAGAACACTGAAGCTTTCTTT

d_call: NA
v_call: TRBV6-2/TRBV6-3
j_call: TRBJ2-1
clone_size: NA
cdr3_aa: CASSYRGSSYNEQFF
cdr3_nt: TGTGCCAGCAGTTACCGGGGAAGCTCCTACAATGAGCAGTTCTTC

d_call: TRBD2
v_call: TRBV5-4
j_call: TRBJ2-5
clone_size: NA
cdr3_aa: CASSKAAGTSGRGQETQYF
cdr3_nt: TGTGCCAGCAGCAAGGCAGCCGGGACTAGCGGGAGGGGACAAGAGACCCAGTACTTC

d_call: NA
v_call: TRBV7-8
j_call: TRBJ1-5
clone_size: NA
cdr3_aa: CASSLGGGRQPQHF
cdr3_nt: TGTGCCAGCAGCCTCGGAGGGGGGCGGCAGCCCCAGCATTTT

d_call: TRBD1
v_call: TRBV4-1
j_call: TRBJ1-1
clone_size: NA
cdr3_aa: CASSQVRQGDTEAFF
cdr3_nt: TGCGCCAGCAGCCAAGTTCGACAGGGAGACACTGAAGCTTTCTTT

d_call: TRBD1
v_call: TRBV4-1
j_call: TRBJ1-2
clone_size: NA
cdr3_aa: CASSHKPTGPNYGYTF
cdr3_nt: TGCGCCAGCAGCCACAAACCGACAGGGCCTAACTATGGCTACACCTTC

d_call: NA
v_call: TRBV30
j_call: TRBJ2-5
clone_size: NA
cdr3_aa: CAWSRGETQYF
cdr3_nt: TGTGCCTGGAGTCGGGGGGAGACCCAGTACTTC

d_call: TRBD2
v_call: TRBV7-6
j_call: TRBJ2-3
clone_size: NA
cdr3_aa: CASSLGAGLAKWGTQYF
cdr3_nt: TGTGCCAGCAGCTTGGGGGCGGGACTAGCAAAGTGGGGAACGCAGTATTTT

d_call: NA
v_call: TRBV10-2
j_call: TRBJ2-1
clone_size: NA
cdr3_aa: CASTNLGRNEQFF
cdr3_nt: TGCGCCAGCACCAACCTCGGCCGTAATGAGCAGTTCTTC

d_call: NA
v_call: TRBV12-5
j_call: TRBJ1-1
clone_size: NA
cdr3_aa: CASGLAPLSPTDSNTEAFF
cdr3_nt: TGTGCTAGTGGTTTGGCACCCCTTAGTCCGACCGATTCGAACACTGAAGCTTTCTTT

d_call: NA
v_call: TRBV6-5
j_call: TRBJ1-1
clone_size: once
cdr3_aa: CASSYSNSGNTEAFF
cdr3_nt: TGTGCCAGCAGTTACTCGAATTCCGGGAACACTGAAGCTTTCTTT

d_call: NA
v_call: TRBV21-1
j_call: TRBJ2-2
clone_size: NA
cdr3_aa: CASSKVGLAGGFANTGELFF
cdr3_nt: TGTGCCAGCAGCAAAGTGGGACTAGCGGGAGGGTTCGCGAACACCGGGGAGCTGTTTTTT

d_call: NA
v_call: TRBV30
j_call: TRBJ1-6
clone_size: few
cdr3_aa: CAWSWWGENSPLHF
cdr3_nt: TGTGCCTGGAGTTGGTGGGGTGAGAATTCACCCCTCCACTTT

d_call: NA
v_call: TRBV15
j_call: TRBJ1-2
clone_size: NA
cdr3_aa: CATSRVLGSIPWGYTF
cdr3_nt: TGTGCCACCAGCAGAGTTCTGGGGTCAATACCGTGGGGCTACACCTTC

d_call: NA
v_call: TRBV27
j_call: TRBJ2-3
clone_size: NA
cdr3_aa: CASRLRGGYTDTQYF
cdr3_nt: TGTGCCAGCAGACTCAGGGGCGGCTACACAGATACGCAGTATTTT

d_call: NA
v_call: TRBV30
j_call: TRBJ1-2
clone_size: NA
cdr3_aa: CAWSATGYGYTF
cdr3_nt: TGTGCCTGGAGTGCTACAGGATATGGCTACACCTTC

d_call: NA
v_call: TRBV4-2
j_call: TRBJ1-1
clone_size: NA
cdr3_aa: CASSQEGAGTEAFF
cdr3_nt: TGTGCCAGCAGCCAAGAGGGGGCCGGGACTGAAGCTTTCTTT

d_call: TRBD1
v_call: TRBV24-1
j_call: TRBJ1-2
clone_size: NA
cdr3_aa: CATSETDRGYGYTF
cdr3_nt: TGTGCCACCTCGGAAACGGACAGGGGCTATGGCTACACCTTC

d_call: NA
v_call: TRBV9
j_call: TRBJ2-5
clone_size: NA
cdr3_aa: CASSGEPGVGETQYF
cdr3_nt: TGTGCCAGCAGCGGGGAACCGGGGGTGGGTGAGACCCAGTACTTC

d_call: NA
v_call: TRBV7-2
j_call: TRBJ1-2
clone_size: NA
cdr3_aa: CASTTRQANYGYTF
cdr3_nt: TGTGCCAGCACGACCCGACAGGCTAACTATGGCTACACCTTC

d_call: NA
v_call: TRBV3-1/TRBV3-2
j_call: TRBJ2-3
clone_size: NA
cdr3_aa: CASSPVGSFTDTQYF
cdr3_nt: TGTGCCAGCAGCCCGGTGGGTTCCTTCACAGATACGCAGTATTTT

d_call: NA
v_call: TRBV19
j_call: TRBJ1-2
clone_size: NA
cdr3_aa: CASSRTELYGYTF
cdr3_nt: TGTGCCAGTAGTAGGACAGAGCTCTATGGCTACACCTTC

d_call: NA
v_call: TRBV4-1
j_call: TRBJ1-5
clone_size: NA
cdr3_aa: CASSQVPTAQVPQHF
cdr3_nt: TGCGCCAGCAGCCAAGTCCCGACCGCGCAGGTGCCCCAGCATTTT

d_call: TRBD1
v_call: TRBV10-3
j_call: TRBJ1-1
clone_size: NA
cdr3_aa: CAISERGGAGTEAFF
cdr3_nt: TGTGCCATCAGTGAGCGAGGGGGCGCGGGCACTGAAGCTTTCTTT

d_call: NA
v_call: TRBV7-2
j_call: TRBJ2-1
clone_size: NA
cdr3_aa: CASSPQPGLSYNEQFF
cdr3_nt: TGTGCCAGCAGCCCGCAACCGGGACTTTCCTACAATGAGCAGTTCTTC

d_call: NA
v_call: TRBV12-3/TRBV12-4
j_call: TRBJ1-1
clone_size: once
cdr3_aa: CASSKQVTEAFF
cdr3_nt: TGTGCCAGCAGTAAACAGGTTACTGAAGCTTTCTTT

d_call: NA
v_call: TRBV6-5
j_call: TRBJ1-5
clone_size: NA
cdr3_aa: CASSPWEGGQPQHF
cdr3_nt: TGTGCCAGCAGTCCTTGGGAGGGCGGACAGCCCCAGCATTTT

d_call: TRBD2
v_call: TRBV9
j_call: TRBJ2-3
clone_size: NA
cdr3_aa: CASSVEWEETSGRQYF
cdr3_nt: TGTGCCAGCAGCGTTGAGTGGGAGGAGACTAGCGGGAGGCAGTATTTT

d_call: TRBD2
v_call: TRBV5-1
j_call: TRBJ2-1
clone_size: NA
cdr3_aa: CASSYMTSGSSSEQFF
cdr3_nt: TGCGCCAGCAGCTATATGACTAGCGGGAGTTCAAGTGAGCAGTTCTTC